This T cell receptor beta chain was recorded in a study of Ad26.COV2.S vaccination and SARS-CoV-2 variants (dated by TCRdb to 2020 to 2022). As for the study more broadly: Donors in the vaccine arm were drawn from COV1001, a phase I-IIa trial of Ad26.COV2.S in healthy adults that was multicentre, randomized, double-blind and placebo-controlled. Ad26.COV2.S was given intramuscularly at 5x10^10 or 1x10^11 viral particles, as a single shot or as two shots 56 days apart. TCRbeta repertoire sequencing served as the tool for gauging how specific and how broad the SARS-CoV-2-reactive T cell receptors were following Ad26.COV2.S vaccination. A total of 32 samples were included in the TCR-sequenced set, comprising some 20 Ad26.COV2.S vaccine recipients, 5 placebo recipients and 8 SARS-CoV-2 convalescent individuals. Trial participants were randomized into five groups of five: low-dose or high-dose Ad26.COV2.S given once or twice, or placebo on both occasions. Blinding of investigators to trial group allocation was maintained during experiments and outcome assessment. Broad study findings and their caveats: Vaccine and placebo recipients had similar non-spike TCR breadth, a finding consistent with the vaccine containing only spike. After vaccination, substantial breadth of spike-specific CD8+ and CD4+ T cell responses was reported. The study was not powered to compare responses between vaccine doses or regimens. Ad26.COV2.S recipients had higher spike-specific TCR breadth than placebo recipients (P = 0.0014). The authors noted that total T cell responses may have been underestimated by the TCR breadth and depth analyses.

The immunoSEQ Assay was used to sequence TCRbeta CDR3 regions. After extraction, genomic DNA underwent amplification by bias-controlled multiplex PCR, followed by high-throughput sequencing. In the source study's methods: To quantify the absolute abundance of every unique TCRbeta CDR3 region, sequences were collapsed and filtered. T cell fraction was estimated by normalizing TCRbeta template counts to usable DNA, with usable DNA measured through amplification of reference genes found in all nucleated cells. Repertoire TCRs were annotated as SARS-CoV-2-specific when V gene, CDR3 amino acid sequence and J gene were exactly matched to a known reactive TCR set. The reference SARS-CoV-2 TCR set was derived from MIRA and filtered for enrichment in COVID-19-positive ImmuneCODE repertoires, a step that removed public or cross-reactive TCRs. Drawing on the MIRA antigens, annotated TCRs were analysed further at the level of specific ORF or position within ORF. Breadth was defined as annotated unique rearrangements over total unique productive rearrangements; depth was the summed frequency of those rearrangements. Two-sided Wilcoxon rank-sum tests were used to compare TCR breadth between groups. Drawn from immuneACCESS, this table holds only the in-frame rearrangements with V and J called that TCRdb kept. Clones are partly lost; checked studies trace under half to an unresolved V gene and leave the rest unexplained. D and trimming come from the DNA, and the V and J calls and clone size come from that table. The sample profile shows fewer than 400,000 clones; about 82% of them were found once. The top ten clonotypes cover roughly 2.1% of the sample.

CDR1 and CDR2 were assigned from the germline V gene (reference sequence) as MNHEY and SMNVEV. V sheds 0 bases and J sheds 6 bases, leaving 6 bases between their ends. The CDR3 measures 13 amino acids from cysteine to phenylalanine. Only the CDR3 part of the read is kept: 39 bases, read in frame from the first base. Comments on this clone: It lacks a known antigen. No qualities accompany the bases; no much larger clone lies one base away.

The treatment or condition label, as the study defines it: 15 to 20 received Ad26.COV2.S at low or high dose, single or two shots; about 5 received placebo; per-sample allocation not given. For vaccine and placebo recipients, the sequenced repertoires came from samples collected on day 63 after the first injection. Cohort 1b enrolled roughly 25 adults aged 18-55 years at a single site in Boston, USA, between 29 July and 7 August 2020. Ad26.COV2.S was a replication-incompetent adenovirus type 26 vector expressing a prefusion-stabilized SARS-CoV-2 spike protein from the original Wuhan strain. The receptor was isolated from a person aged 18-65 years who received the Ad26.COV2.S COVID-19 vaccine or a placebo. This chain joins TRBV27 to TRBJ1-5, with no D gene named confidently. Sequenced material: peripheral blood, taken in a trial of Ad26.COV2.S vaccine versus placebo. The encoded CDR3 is CASSLSIGQPQHF. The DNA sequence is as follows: TGTGCCAGCAGTTTATCGATTGGTCAGCCCCAGCATTTT.